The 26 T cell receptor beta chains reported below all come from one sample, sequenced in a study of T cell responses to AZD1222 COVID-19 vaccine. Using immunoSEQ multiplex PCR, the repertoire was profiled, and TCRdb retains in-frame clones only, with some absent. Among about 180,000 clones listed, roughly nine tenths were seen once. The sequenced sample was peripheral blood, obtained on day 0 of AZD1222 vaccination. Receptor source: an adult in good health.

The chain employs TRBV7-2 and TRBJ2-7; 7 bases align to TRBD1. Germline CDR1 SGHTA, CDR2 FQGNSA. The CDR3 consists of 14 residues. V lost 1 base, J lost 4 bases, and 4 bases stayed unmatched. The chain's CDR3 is CASSLGDRYYEQYF. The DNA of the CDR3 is TGTGCCAGCAGCTTAGGGGACAGATATTACGAGCAGTACTTC.

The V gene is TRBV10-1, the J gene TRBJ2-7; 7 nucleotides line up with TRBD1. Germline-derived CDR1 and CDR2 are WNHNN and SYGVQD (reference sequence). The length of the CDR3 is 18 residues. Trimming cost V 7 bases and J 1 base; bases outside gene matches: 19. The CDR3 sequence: CASIKNGQQGRSSYEQYF. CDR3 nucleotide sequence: TGCGCCAGCATTAAAAACGGGCAACAGGGGAGATCATCCTACGAGCAGTACTTC.

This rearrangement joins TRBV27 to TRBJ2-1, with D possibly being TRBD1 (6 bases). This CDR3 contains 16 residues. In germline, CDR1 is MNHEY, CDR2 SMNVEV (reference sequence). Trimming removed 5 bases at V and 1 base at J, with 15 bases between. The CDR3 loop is CASSQTGFGSYNEQFF. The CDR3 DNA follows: TGTGCCAGCAGTCAAACAGGGTTCGGGTCCTACAATGAGCAGTTCTTC.

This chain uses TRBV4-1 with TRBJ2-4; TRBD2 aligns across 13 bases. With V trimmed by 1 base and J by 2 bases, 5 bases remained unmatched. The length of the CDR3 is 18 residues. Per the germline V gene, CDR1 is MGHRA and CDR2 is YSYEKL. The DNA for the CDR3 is TGCGCCAGCAGCCAAGGGACTAGCGGGAGATTGACCAAAAACATTCAGTACTTC. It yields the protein CASSQGTSGRLTKNIQYF.

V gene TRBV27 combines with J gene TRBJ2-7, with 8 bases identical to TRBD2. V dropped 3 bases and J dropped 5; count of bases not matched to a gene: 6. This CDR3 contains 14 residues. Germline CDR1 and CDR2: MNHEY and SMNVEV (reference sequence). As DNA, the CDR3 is TGTGCCAGCAGTTTGGGGACTAGGGGCCACGAGCAGTACTTC. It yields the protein CASSLGTRGHEQYF.

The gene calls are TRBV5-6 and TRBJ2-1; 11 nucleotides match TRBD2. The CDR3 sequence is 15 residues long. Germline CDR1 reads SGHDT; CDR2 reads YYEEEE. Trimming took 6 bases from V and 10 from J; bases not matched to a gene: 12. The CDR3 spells CASTPTSGVQLEQFF. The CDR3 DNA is TGTGCCAGCACCCCGACTAGCGGGGTACAATTGGAGCAGTTCTTC.

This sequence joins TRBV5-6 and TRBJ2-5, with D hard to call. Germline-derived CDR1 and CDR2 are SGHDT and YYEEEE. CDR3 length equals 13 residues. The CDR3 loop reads CAVSQSNRETQYF. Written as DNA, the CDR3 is TGTGCAGTTTCTCAGAGCAATCGCGAGACCCAGTACTTC.

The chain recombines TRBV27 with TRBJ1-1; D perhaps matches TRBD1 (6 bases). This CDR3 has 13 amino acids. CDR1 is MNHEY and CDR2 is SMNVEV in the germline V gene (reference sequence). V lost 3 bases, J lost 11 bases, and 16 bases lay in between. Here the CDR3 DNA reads TGTGCCAGCAGTTTCCTGAGGGAGGGGGGCGCTTTCTTT. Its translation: CASSFLREGGAFF.

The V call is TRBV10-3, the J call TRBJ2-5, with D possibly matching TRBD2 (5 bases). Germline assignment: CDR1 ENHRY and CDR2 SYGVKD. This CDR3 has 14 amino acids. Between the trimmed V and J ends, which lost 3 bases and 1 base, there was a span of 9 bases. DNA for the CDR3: TGTGCCATCAGTGAAGCGGTAGGCCAAGAGACCCAGTACTTC. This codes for CAISEAVGQETQYF.

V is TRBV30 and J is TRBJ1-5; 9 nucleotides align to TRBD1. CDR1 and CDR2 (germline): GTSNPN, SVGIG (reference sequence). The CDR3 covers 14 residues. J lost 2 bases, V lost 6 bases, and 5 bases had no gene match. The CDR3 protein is CACSQGAGNQPQHF. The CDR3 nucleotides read TGTGCCTGCTCACAGGGGGCCGGCAATCAGCCCCAGCATTTT.

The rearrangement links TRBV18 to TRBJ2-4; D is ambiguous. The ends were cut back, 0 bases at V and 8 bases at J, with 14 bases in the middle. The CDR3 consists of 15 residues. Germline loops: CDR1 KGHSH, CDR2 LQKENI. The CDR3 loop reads CASSPPESSNDIQYF. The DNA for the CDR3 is TGTGCCAGCTCACCACCGGAAAGTAGTAATGACATTCAGTACTTC.

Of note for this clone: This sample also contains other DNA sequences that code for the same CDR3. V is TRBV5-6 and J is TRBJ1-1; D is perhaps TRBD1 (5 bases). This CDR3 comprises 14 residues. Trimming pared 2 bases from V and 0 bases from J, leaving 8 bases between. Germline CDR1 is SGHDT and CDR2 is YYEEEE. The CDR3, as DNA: TGTGCCAGCAGCTTACGGGGCTTGAACACTGAAGCTTTCTTT. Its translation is CASSLRGLNTEAFF.

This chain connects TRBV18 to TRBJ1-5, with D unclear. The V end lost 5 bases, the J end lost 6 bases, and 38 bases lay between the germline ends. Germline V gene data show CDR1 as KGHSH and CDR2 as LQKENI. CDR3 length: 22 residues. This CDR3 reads CASSRSAGGSGGQPQRGQPQHF. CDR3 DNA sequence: TGTGCCAGCTCAAGGTCGGCAGGTGGGAGCGGAGGTCAGCCCCAGAGAGGTCAGCCCCAGCATTTT.

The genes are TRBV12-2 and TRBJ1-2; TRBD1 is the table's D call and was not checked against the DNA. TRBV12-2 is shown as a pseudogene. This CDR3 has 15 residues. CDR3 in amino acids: CASRFPQGAGYGYTF. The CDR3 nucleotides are TGTGCAAGTCGCTTTCCACAGGGGGCAGGCTATGGCTACACCTTC.

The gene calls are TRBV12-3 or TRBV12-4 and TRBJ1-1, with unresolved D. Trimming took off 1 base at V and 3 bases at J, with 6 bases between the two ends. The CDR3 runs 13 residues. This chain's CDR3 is CASSLDGDTEAFF. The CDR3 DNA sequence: TGTGCCAGCAGTTTAGATGGTGACACTGAAGCTTTCTTT.

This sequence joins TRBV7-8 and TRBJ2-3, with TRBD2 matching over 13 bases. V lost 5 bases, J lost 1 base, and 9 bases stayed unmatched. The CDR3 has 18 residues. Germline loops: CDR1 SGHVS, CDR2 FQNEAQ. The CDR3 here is CASSGRTSGRGGTDTQYF. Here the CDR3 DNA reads TGTGCCAGCAGCGGAAGGACTAGCGGGAGAGGAGGCACAGATACGCAGTATTTT. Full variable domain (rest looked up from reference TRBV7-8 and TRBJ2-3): GAGVSQSPRYKVAKRGQDVALRCDPISGHVSLFWYQQALGQGPEFLTYFQNEAQLDKSGLPSDRFFAERPEGSVSTLKIQRTQQEDSAVYLCASSGRTSGRGGTDTQYFGPGTRLTVL.

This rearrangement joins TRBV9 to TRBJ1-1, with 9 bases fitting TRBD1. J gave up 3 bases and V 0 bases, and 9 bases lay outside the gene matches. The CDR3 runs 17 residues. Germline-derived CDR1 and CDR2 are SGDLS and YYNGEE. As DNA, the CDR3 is TGTGCCAGCAGCGTAGGTAGGGGACAGGGAGCCGACACTGAAGCTTTCTTT. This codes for CASSVGRGQGADTEAFF.

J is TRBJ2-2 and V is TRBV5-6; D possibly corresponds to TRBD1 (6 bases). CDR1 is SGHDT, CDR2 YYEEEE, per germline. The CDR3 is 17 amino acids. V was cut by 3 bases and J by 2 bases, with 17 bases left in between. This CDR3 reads CASSSRLTGGNTGELFF. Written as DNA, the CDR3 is TGTGCCAGCAGCTCCAGATTGACAGGAGGCAACACCGGGGAGCTGTTTTTT.

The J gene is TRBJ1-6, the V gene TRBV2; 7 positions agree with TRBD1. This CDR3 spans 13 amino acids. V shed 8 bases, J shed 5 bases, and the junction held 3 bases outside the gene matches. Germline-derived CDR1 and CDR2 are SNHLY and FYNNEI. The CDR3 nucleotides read TGTGCCAGCCGTGGGACAGATAATTCACCCCTCCACTTT. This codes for CASRGTDNSPLHF.

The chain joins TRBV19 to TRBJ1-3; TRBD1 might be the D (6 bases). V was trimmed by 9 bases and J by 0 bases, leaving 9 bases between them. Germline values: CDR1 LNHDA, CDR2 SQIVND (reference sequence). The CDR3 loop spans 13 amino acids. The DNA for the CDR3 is TGTGCCAGCAGGGACAACTCTGGAAACACCATATATTTT. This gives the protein CASRDNSGNTIYF.

The CDR3 loop reads CASSPRLAGGRETQYF. DNA of the CDR3: TGTGCCAGCAGCCCCAGGCTAGCGGGAGGGCGAGAGACCCAGTACTTC. V and J are TRBV14 and TRBJ2-5, with TRBD2 matching 12 bases. The length of the CDR3 is 16 residues. J gave up 4 bases and V 4 bases, and 7 bases lay outside the gene matches. Germline V gene data show CDR1 as SGHDN and CDR2 as FVKESK.

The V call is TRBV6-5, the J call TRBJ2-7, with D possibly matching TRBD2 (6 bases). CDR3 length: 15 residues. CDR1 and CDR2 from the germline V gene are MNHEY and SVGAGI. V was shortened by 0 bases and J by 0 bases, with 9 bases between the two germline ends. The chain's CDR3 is CASSYSRDFSYEQYF. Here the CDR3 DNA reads TGTGCCAGCAGTTACTCCCGGGACTTCTCCTACGAGCAGTACTTC.

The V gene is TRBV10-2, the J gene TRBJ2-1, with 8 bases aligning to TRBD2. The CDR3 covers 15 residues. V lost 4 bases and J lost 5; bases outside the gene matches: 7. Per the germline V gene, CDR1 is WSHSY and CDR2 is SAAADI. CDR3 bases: TGCGCCAGCAGTGGCCCGGGACTAGTTAACAATGAGCAGTTCTTC. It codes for CASSGPGLVNNEQFF.

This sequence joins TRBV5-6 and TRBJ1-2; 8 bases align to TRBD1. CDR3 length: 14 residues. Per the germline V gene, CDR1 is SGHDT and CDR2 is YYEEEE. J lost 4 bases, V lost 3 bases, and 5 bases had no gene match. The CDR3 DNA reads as TGTGCCAGCAGCTCGGGACAGGTTACCTATGGCTACACCTTC. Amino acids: CASSSGQVTYGYTF.

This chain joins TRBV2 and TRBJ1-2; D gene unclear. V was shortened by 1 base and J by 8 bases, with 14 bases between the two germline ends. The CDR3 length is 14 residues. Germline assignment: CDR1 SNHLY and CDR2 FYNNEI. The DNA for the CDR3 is TGTGCCAGCAGTGAAGGGCCGACGGCGGGGGGCTACACCTTC. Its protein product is CASSEGPTAGGYTF.

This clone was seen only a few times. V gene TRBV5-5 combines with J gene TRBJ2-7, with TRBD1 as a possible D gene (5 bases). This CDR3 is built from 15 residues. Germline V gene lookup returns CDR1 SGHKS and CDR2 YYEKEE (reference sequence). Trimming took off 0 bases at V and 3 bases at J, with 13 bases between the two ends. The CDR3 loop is CASSLVQGGLYEQYF. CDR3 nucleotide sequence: TGTGCCAGCAGCTTGGTCCAGGGTGGGCTCTACGAGCAGTACTTC. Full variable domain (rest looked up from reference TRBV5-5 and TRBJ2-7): DAGVTQSPTHLIKTRGQQVTLRCSPISGHKSVSWYQQVLGQGPQFIFQYYEKEERGRGNFPDRFSARQFPNYSSELNVNALLLGDSALYLCASSLVQGGLYEQYFGPGTRLTVT.